This TCR beta chain stems from a study of shared clonotypes between healthy human individuals. Overall study results and limits: Deeper or shallower sequencing was expected to change how clonotypes are shared among donors. Only blood was sampled, and tissue TCR repertoires likely differ from blood ones.

For this clone: Its antigen is currently unknown.

Unsorted PBMC DNA went through sequencing on ten immunoSEQ deep assay plates. Sequencing used immunoSEQ multiplex PCR; TCRdb keeps in-frame clones, though not all of them. The data show about 500,000 clones, roughly 80% seen once. This CDR3 has 15 residues. Germline loops: CDR1 MRHNA, CDR2 SNTAGT. Trimming removed 6 bases at V and 4 bases at J, with 16 bases between. Recent acute infections and vaccinations were absent in the healthy HIV-negative adult donors. The sample comprised PBMCs. The receptor comes from a middle-aged woman in good health. Some clones in this sample may be carry-over from other donors' samples. This sequence joins TRBV6-4 and TRBJ1-5; perhaps TRBD1 as D (6 bases). The CDR3 coding sequence is TGTGCCAGCAGCGAAGCAGCCGGGACAAATCAGCCCCAGCATTTT. Protein sequence: CASSEAAGTNQPQHF.